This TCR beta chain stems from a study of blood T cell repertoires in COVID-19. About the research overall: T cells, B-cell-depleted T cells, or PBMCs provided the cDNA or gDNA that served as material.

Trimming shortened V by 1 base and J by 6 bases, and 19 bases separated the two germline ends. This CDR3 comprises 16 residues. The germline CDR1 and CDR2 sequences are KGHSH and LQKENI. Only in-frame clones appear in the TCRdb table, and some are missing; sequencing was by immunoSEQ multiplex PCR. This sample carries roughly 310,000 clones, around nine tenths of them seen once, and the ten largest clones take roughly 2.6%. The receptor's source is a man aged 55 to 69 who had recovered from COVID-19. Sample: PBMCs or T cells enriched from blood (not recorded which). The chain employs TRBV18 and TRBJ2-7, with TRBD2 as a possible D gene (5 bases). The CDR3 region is CASSPQSPRVEGEQYF. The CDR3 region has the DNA TGTGCCAGCTCACCACAGAGTCCGAGGGTAGAGGGCGAGCAGTACTTC.